The next 5 T cell receptor beta chains were all read from a single sample in a study of technical replicates of blood from a few donors. Generated by immunoSEQ multiplex PCR, the TCRdb table keeps only in-frame clones and is missing some. The sample lists 45,000 to 65,000 clones; 94% were seen once. The sample comprised T cells isolated from PBMCs. These TCRs come from a human donor in good health.

This clone has just a few counts. The rearrangement links TRBV9 to TRBJ1-1; D is possibly TRBD1 (6 bases). V lost 3 bases, J lost 1 base, and 13 bases lay in between. CDR1 SGDLS and CDR2 YYNGEE come from the germline V gene. The CDR3 length is 15 residues. CDR3 protein: CASSGVGQSNTEAFF. In DNA, the CDR3 is TGTGCCAGCAGCGGGGTTGGACAGTCGAACACTGAAGCTTTCTTT.

This chain connects TRBV6-5 to TRBJ2-7; D might be TRBD2 (5 bases). Germline CDR1 MNHEY, CDR2 SVGAGI. The V gene lost 2 bases and the J gene lost 0 bases, with 8 bases spanning the gap. CDR3 size: 14 residues. CDR3 nucleotide sequence: TGTGCCAGCAGTTACGTAGGGAGCTCCTACGAGCAGTACTTC. Translated, it gives CASSYVGSSYEQYF.

This clone has a single count. This chain links TRBV9 with TRBJ2-7; 8 nucleotides agree with TRBD1. The germline gives CDR1 SGDLS, CDR2 YYNGEE. The V gene end was trimmed by 4 bases and the J gene end by 2 bases; junction bases not matched to a gene: 8. The CDR3 is made up of 15 amino acids. The CDR3 coding sequence is TGTGCCAGCAGCTACGGACAGGGAGGTGCCTACGAGCAGTACTTC. Its protein product is CASSYGQGGAYEQYF.

V and J are TRBV11-3 and TRBJ1-2, with 7 bases lining up with TRBD1. Losses at the gene ends were 1 base for V and 0 bases for J; bases not matched to a gene: 2. Germline values: CDR1 SGHNT, CDR2 YENEEA. This CDR3 spans 15 amino acids. CDR3 in amino acids: CASSLGQGPNYGYTF. Written as DNA, the CDR3 is TGTGCCAGCAGCTTAGGACAGGGTCCTAACTATGGCTACACCTTC.

The chain links TRBV14 to TRBJ2-5, with D unresolved. V gave up 1 base and J gave up 4 bases, with 4 bases separating them. The CDR3 loop spans 12 amino acids. The germline V gene has CDR1 SGHDN and CDR2 FVKESK. CDR3 protein: CASSQGRETQYF. The CDR3 DNA sequence: TGTGCCAGCAGCCAAGGCAGAGAGACCCAGTACTTC.